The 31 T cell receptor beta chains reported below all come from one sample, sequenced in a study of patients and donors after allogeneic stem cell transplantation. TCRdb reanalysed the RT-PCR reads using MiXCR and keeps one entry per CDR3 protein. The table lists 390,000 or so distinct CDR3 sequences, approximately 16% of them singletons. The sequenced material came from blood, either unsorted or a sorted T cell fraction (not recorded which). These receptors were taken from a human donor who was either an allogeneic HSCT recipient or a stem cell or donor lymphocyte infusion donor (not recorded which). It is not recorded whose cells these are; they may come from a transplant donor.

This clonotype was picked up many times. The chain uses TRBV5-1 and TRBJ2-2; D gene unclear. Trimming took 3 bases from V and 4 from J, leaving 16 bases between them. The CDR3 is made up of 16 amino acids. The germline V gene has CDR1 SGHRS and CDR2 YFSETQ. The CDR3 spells CASSSKGWSSTGELFF. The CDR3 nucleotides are TGCGCCAGCAGCTCGAAAGGGTGGAGTAGCACCGGGGAGCTGTTTTTT.

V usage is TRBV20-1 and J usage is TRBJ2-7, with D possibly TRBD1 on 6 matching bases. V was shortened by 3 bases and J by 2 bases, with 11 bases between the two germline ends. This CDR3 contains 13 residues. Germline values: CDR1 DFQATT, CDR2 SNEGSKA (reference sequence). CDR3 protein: CSASGDITYEQYF. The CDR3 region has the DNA TGCAGTGCTAGCGGGGACATAACCTACGAGCAGTACTTC.

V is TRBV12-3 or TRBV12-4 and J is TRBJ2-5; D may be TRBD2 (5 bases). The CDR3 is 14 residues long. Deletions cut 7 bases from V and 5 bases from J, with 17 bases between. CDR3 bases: TGTGCCAGCAAACTCCTGAGCGGATCCGAGACCCAGTACTTC. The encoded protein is CASKLLSGSETQYF.

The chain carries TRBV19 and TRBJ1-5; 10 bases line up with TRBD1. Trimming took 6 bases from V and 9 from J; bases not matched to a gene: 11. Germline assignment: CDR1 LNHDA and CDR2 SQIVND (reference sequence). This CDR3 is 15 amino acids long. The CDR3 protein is CASSDGTGDVRPQHF. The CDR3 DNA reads TGTGCCAGTAGCGACGGGACAGGGGACGTAAGGCCCCAGCATTTT. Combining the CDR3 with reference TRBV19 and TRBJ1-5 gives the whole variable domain DGGITQSPKYLFRKEGQNVTLSCEQNLNHDAMYWYRQDPGQGLRLIYYSQIVNDFQKGDIAEGYSVSREKKESFPLTVTSAQKNPTAFYLCASSDGTGDVRPQHFGDGTRLSIL.

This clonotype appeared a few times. CDR3 region: CSVYKSYEQYF. The CDR3 nucleotides are TGCAGCGTTTACAAATCCTACGAGCAGTACTTC. The chain combines TRBV29-1 with TRBJ2-7; D unresolved. The germline CDR1 and CDR2 sequences are SQVTM and ANQGSEA. The V gene lost 5 bases and the J gene lost 1 base, with 6 bases spanning the gap. The CDR3 sequence is 11 residues long.

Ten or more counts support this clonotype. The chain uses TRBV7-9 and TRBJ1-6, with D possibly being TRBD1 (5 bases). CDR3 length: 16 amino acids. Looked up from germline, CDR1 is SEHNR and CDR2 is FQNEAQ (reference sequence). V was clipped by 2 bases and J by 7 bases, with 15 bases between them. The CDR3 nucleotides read TGTGCCAGCAGCTTAAGCCGGGCGACAGCCAATTCACCCCTCCACTTT. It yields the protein CASSLSRATANSPLHF.

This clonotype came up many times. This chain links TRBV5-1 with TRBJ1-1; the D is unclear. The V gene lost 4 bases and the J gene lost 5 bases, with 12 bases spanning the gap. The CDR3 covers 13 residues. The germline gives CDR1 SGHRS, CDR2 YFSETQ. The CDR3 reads CASSERVITEAFF. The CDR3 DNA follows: TGCGCCAGCAGCGAAAGGGTTATAACTGAAGCTTTCTTT. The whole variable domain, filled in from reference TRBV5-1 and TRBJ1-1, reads KAGVTQTPRYLIKTRGQQVTLSCSPISGHRSVSWYQQTPGQGLQFLFEYFSETQRNKGNFPGRFSGRQFSNSRSEMNVSTLELGDSALYLCASSERVITEAFFGQGTRLTVV.

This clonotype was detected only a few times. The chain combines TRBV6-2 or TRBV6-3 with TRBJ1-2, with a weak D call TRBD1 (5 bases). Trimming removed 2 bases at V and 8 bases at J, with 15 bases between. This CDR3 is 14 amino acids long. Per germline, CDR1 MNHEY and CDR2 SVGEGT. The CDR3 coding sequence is TGTGCCAGCAGTTACCCCAGGGCCTGGGGGGGCTACACCTTC. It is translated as CASSYPRAWGGYTF.

Written as DNA, the CDR3 is TGCAGTGCTAGTTCTACCCTCCATGAGCAGTACTTC. This codes for CSASSTLHEQYF. This chain joins TRBV20-1 and TRBJ2-7, with D uncertain. The V end lost 3 bases, the J end lost 7 bases, and 13 bases lay between the germline ends. The V gene's germline CDR1 is DFQATT and CDR2 SNEGSKA (reference sequence). The CDR3 covers 12 residues.

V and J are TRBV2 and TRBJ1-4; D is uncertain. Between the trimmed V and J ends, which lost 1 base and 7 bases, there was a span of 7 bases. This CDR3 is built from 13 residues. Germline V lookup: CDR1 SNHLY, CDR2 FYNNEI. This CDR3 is CASSEESGEKLFF. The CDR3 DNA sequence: TGTGCCAGCAGTGAAGAGTCGGGTGAAAAACTGTTTTTT.

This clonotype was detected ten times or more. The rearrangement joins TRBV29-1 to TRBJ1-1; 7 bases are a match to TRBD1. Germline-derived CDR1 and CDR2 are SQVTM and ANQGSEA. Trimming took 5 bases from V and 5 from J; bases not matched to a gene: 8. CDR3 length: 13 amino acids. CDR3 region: CSVPQGWGTEAFF. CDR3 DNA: TGCAGCGTTCCACAGGGGTGGGGGACTGAAGCTTTCTTT.

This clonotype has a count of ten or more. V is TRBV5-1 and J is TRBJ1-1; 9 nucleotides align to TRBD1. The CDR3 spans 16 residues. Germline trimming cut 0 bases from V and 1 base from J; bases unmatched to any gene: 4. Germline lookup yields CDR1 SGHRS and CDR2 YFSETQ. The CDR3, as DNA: TGCGCCAGCAGCTTGGGATCGGGACAGGGGAACACTGAAGCTTTCTTT. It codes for CASSLGSGQGNTEAFF.

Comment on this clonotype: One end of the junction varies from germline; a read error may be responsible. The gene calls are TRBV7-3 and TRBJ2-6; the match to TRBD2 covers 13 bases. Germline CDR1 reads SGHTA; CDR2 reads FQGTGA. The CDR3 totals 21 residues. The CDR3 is CVSSLNPVRGLAGAGANVLTF. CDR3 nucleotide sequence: TGTGTCAGCAGCTTAAACCCCGTCCGTGGACTAGCGGGAGCGGGGGCCAACGTCCTGACTTTC.

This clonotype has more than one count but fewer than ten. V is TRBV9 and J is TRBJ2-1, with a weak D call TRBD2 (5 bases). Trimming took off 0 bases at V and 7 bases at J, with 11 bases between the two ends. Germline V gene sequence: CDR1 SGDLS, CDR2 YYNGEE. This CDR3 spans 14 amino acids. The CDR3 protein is CASSVGGWRNEQFF. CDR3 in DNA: TGTGCCAGCAGCGTAGGGGGTTGGAGGAATGAGCAGTTCTTC. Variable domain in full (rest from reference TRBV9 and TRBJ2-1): DSGVTQTPKHLITATGQRVTLRCSPRSGDLSVYWYQQSLDQGLQFLIQYYNGEERAKGNILERFSAQQFPDLHSELNLSSLELGDSALYFCASSVGGWRNEQFFGPGTRLTVL.

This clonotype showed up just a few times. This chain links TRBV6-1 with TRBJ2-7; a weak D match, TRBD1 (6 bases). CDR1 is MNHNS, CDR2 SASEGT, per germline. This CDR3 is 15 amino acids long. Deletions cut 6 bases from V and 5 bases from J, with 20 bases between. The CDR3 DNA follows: TGTGCCAGCAGCCCCGCCAGGGGTCCCCTTGACGAGCAGTACTTC. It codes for CASSPARGPLDEQYF.

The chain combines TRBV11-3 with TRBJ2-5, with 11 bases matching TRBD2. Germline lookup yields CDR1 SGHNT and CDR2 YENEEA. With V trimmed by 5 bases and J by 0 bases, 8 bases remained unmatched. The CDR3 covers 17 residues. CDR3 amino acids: CASSPPGLAVYQETQYF. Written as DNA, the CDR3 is TGTGCCAGCAGCCCACCGGGACTAGCGGTATACCAAGAGACCCAGTACTTC.

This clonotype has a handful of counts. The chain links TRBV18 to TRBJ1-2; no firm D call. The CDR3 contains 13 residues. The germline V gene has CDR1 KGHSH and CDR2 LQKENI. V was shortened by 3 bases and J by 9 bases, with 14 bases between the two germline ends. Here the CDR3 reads CASSPQRERSYTF. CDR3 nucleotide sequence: TGTGCCAGCTCACCCCAGAGGGAGAGGAGCTACACCTTC.

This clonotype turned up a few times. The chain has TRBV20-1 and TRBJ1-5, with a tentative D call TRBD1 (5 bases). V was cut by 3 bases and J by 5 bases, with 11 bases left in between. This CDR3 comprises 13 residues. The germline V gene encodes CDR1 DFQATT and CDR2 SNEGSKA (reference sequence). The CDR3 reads CSARGRIYQPQHF. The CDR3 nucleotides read TGCAGTGCTAGGGGACGGATCTATCAGCCCCAGCATTTT.

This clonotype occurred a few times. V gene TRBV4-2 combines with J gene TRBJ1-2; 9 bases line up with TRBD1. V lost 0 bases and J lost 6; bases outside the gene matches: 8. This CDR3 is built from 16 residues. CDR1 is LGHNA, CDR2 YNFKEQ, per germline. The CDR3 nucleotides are TGTGCCAGCAGCCAAGAGGGGGGACAGGGTTTAAATGGCTACACCTTC. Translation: CASSQEGGQGLNGYTF.

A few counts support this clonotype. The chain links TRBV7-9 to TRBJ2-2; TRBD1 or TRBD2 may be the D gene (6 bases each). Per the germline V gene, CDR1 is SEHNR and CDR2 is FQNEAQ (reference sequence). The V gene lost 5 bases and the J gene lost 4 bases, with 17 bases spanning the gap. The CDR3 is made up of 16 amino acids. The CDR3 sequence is CASSLHRAEGTGELFF. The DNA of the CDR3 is TGTGCCAGCAGCCTCCACAGGGCGGAGGGCACCGGGGAGCTGTTTTTT. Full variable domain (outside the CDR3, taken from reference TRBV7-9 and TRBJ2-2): DTGVSQNPRHKITKRGQNVTFRCDPISEHNRLYWYRQTLGQGPEFLTYFQNEAQLEKSRLLSDRFSAERPKGSFSTLEIQRTEQGDSAMYLCASSLHRAEGTGELFFGEGSRLTVL.

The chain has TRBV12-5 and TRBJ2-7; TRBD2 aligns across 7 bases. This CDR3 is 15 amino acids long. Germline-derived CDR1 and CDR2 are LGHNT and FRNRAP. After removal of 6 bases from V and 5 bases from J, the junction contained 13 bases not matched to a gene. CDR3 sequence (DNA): TGTGCTAGTGGGTCCCACAGACGGGAGGTCAACGAGCAGTACTTC. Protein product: CASGSHRREVNEQYF.

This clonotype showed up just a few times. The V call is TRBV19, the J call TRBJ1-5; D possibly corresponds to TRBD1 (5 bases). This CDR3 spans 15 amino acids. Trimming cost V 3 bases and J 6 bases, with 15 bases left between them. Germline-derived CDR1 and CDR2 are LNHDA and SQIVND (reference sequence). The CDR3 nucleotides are TGTGCCAGTAGTATTTACCCCAGGGATGGTCAGCCCCAGCATTTT. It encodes CASSIYPRDGQPQHF.

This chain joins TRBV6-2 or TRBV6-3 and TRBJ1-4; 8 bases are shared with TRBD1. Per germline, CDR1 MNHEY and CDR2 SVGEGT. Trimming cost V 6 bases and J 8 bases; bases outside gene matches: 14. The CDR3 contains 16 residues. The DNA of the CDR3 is TGTGCCAGCAGGCTCACAGACAGGGGCCGGAGCGAAAAACTGTTTTTT. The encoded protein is CASRLTDRGRSEKLFF.

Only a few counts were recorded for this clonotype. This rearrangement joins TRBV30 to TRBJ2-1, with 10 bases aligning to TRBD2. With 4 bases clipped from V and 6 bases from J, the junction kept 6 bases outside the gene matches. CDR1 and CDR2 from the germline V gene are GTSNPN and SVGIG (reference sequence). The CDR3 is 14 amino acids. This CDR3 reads CAWTHLAGANEQFF. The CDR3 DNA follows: TGTGCCTGGACCCACCTAGCGGGGGCCAATGAGCAGTTCTTC.

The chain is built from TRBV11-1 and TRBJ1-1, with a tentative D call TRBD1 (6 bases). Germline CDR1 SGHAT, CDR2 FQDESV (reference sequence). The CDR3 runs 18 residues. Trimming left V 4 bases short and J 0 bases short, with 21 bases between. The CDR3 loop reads CASSSQGGQGIMNTEAFF. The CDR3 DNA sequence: TGTGCCAGCAGCTCCCAAGGGGGGCAGGGGATAATGAACACTGAAGCTTTCTTT.

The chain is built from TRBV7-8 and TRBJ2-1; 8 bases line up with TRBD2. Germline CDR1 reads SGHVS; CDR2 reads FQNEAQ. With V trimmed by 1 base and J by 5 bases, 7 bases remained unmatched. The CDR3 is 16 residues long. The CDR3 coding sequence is TGTGCCAGCAGCTTAGTGGTGAGCGGGGGCCACAATGAGCAGTTCTTC. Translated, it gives CASSLVVSGGHNEQFF. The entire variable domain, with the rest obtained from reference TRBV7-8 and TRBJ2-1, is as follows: GAGVSQSPRYKVAKRGQDVALRCDPISGHVSLFWYQQALGQGPEFLTYFQNEAQLDKSGLPSDRFFAERPEGSVSTLKIQRTQQEDSAVYLCASSLVVSGGHNEQFFGPGTRLTVL.

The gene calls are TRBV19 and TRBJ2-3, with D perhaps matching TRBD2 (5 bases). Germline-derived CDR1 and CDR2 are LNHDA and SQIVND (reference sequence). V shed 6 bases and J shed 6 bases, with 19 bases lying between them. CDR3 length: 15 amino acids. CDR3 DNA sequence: TGTGCCAGTAGCGTATTCTCGAGGGCCCAGGATACGCAGTATTTT. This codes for CASSVFSRAQDTQYF.

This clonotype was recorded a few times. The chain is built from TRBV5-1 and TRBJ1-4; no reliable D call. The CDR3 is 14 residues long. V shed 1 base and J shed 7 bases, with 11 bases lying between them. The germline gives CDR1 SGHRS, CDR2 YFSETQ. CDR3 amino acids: CASSLTGAAEKLFF. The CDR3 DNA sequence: TGCGCCAGCAGCTTGACGGGAGCCGCTGAAAAACTGTTTTTT.

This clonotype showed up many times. The CDR3: CSVFGTEAFF. CDR3 DNA sequence: TGCAGCGTTTTTGGCACTGAAGCTTTCTTT. The chain links TRBV29-1 to TRBJ1-1, with D uncertain. The CDR3 is made up of 10 amino acids. The germline V and J ends were trimmed by 5 bases and 4 bases, with 5 bases remaining between them. Germline CDR1 reads SQVTM; CDR2 reads ANQGSEA.

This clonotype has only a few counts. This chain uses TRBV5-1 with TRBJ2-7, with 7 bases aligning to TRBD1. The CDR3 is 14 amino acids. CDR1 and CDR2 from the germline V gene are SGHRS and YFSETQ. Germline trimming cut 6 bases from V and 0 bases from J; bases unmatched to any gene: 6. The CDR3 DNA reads TGCGCCAGCACCCCGACAGGGCCCTCCTACGAGCAGTACTTC. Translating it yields CASTPTGPSYEQYF.

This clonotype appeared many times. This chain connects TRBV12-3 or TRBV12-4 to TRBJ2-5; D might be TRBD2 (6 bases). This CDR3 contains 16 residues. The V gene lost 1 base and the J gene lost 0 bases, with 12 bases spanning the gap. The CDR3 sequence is CASSLGDFSYQETQYF. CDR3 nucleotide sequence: TGTGCCAGCAGTTTAGGGGACTTCTCATACCAAGAGACCCAGTACTTC.